These T cell receptor beta chains were read from a single sample in a study of Graves' ophthalmopathy and Graves' hyperthyroidism. TCRdb reanalysed the multiplex PCR reads using MiXCR and keeps one entry per CDR3 protein. The data show over a million distinct CDR3 sequences, approximately 35% seen once. The sequencing input was peripheral blood or thyroid tissue (not recorded which). Receptors originate from an adult man with Graves' hyperthyroidism. Each CDR3 is given without its conserved first and last residue. A D gene is named only where the DNA matches it firmly.

d_call,v_call,cdr3_aa
NA,TRBV5-1,ASRTGPRVISDTQY
TRBD1,TRBV28,ASSPHRGRGEETQY
TRBD1,TRBV7-2,ASSQPLTGSQSTIY
NA,TRBV4-2,ASSPPTLGGYT
NA,TRBV5-4,ASSSSAGPNTEAF
NA,TRBV14,ASSQDLSVHEQY
TRBD1,TRBV19,ASSFLGQGYEQY
NA,TRBV20-1,SAPWWNRETQY
TRBD1,TRBV5-4,ASSTGQGRSQETQY
NA,TRBV11-2,ASSSLRGPRVYEQY
NA,TRBV7-8,ASSLGGQFYSGNTIY
NA,TRBV7-9,ASRPDSSSVYGYT
NA,TRBV7-8,ASSLVRLRQETQY
NA,TRBV7-9,ASRSAPRGYT
TRBD2,TRBV14,ASSHTSGNTGELF
TRBD1,TRBV6-5,ASSYFATGGSEQY
NA,TRBV3-1,ASSQAAGANVLT
TRBD1,TRBV29-1,SVEWSGGYGYT
TRBD1,TRBV10-3,AISVTGGNEQY
NA,TRBV7-9,ASSQDHQGYTSYEQY
NA,TRBV29-1,SVTSVNTGELF
TRBD1,TRBV20-1,SARDPLTQGNLYEQY
NA,TRBV15,ATSRPSGGGGDEQY
TRBD1,TRBV29-1,SLDRELGYGYT
NA,TRBV7-9,ASSRTGSSNQPQH
NA,TRBV11-2,ASSSGWGTPSGDSYYGYT
TRBD2,TRBV7-3,ASSLTSGSAYEQY
NA,TRBV7-2,ASSPSDSNTGELF
TRBD1,TRBV10-3,AISAEAADRDSYEQY
NA,TRBV28,ASSPGGGEQETQY
NA,TRBV2,ASRGGSSSGNTIY
NA,TRBV29-1,SVADEQY
TRBD1,TRBV10-3,ASSAGTGSDYEQY
NA,TRBV5-5,ASSLGRTQRGGYT
TRBD1,TRBV10-3,AISGGQGAYGYT
NA,TRBV19,ASSRSGGDYGYT